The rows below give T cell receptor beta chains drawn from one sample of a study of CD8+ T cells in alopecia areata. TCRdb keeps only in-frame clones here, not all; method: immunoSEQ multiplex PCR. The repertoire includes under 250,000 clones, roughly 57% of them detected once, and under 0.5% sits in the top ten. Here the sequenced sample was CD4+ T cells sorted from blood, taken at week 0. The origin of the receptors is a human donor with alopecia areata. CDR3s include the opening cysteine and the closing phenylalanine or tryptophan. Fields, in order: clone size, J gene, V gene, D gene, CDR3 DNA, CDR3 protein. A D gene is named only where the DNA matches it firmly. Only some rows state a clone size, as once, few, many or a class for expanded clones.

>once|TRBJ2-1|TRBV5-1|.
TGCGCCAGCAGCTTGAGGCCTGCCCCCTCCTACAATGAGCAGTTCTTC
CASSLRPAPSYNEQFF
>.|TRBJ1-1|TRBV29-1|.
TGCAGCGCCGGGGAGGGACCCAACACTGAAGCTTTCTTT
CSAGEGPNTEAFF
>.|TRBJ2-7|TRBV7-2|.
TGTGCCAGCAGCTTAGTAAGGGGCGGATACGAGCAGTACTTC
CASSLVRGGYEQYF
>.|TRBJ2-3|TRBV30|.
TGTGCCTTCCCCCTCGGACCCCTCGCAGATACGCAGTATTTT
CAFPLGPLADTQYF
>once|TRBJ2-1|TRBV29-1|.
TGCAGCGCTGAATCCCTCCCGCAGGGGTTCCCACTGTGGTTCTTC
CSAESLPQGFPLWFF
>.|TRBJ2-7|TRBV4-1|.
TGCGCCAGCAGCCCTCGAGGGAACGTTTACGAGCAGTACTTC
CASSPRGNVYEQYF
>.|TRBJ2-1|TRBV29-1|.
TGCAGCACCCGAGGGAGTCTCTACAATGAGCAGTTCTTC
CSTRGSLYNEQFF
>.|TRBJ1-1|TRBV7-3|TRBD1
TGTGCCAGCAGCGTTGGACAGGGGACCTTGAACACTGAAGCTTTCTTT
CASSVGQGTLNTEAFF
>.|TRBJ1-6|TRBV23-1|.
TGCGCCAGCAGTCAACCGATAAGCCCGGGACCCGCAAGAACTAATTCACCCCTCCACTTT
CASSQPISPGPARTNSPLHF
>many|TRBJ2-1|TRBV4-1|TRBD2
TGCGCCAGCAGCCGAGGGGGACTAGCGTCAGTCGGGAATGAGCAGTTCTTC
CASSRGGLASVGNEQFF
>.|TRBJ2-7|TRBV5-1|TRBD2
TGCGCCAGCAGCCCGTTCGATCAGCGGGGGGCCTACGAGCAGTACTTC
CASSPFDQRGAYEQYF
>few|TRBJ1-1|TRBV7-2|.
TGTGCCAGCAGCTTGAACAGGGAGAACACTGAAGCTTTCTTT
CASSLNRENTEAFF
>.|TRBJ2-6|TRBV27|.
TGTGCCAGCAGTTTTTCGGGTTGGGCAGGACCTTACTCTGGGGCCAACGTCCTGACTTTC
CASSFSGWAGPYSGANVLTF
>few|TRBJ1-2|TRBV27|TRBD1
TGTGCCAGCAGTTCGGTTGGACAGGGTGTCCGGGGCTATGGCTACACCTTC
CASSSVGQGVRGYGYTF
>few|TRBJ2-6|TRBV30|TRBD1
TGTGCCTGGGTCCCGGGACAGGGGCTCTCTGGGGCCAACGTCCTGACTTTC
CAWVPGQGLSGANVLTF
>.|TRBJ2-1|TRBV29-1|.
TGCAGCGTTCGTGGGGGGCTTGGGAATGAGCAGTTCTTC
CSVRGGLGNEQFF
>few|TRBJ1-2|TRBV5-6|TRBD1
TGTGCCAGCAGGTCGGACAGGGGAATAGATGGCTACACCTTC
CASRSDRGIDGYTF
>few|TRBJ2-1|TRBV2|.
TGTGCCAGCAGTTCGAGCGGTAATGAGCAGTTCTTC
CASSSSGNEQFF
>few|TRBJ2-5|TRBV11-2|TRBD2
TGTGCCAGCAGCTTAGGGCGCCAGCGGGGGCCGCAAGAGACCCAGTACTTC
CASSLGRQRGPQETQYF